This entry lists 6 T cell receptor beta chains sequenced from one sample in a study of Ad26.COV2.S vaccination and SARS-CoV-2 variants. Regarding treatment: around 19 received Ad26.COV2.S at low or high dose, single or two shots; several received placebo; per-sample allocation not given. Specimens were obtained on day 63 following the first vaccine or placebo injection. Measured with immunoSEQ multiplex PCR; TCRdb has only the in-frame clones, and not every one. Found here are around 450,000 clones, about 88% of them singletons; the top ten hold around 2.5%. The source material was peripheral blood, sampled in a trial of Ad26.COV2.S vaccine versus placebo. All receptors come from a person aged 18-65 years who received the Ad26.COV2.S COVID-19 vaccine or a placebo.

The genes are TRBV5-4 and TRBJ2-1; possibly TRBD1 for D (6 bases). CDR1 SGHNT and CDR2 YYREEE come from the germline V gene (reference sequence). This CDR3 is 16 amino acids long. V lost 3 bases to trimming and J lost 0 bases, with 13 bases between them. The CDR3 protein is CASSSKGGTSYNEQFF. CDR3 nucleotides: TGTGCCAGCAGCTCCAAAGGGGGTACCTCCTACAATGAGCAGTTCTTC.

The rearrangement joins TRBV2 to TRBJ1-6; no clear D gene. CDR1 is SNHLY, CDR2 FYNNEI, per germline. This CDR3 is built from 13 residues. Trimming cost V 5 bases and J 7 bases, with 9 bases left between them. CDR3 DNA sequence: TGTGCCAGCAGTCGTATTAACAATTCACCCCTCCACTTT. Its protein product is CASSRINNSPLHF.

The rearrangement joins TRBV7-9 to TRBJ1-1; 9 bases are a match to TRBD1. This CDR3 is built from 16 residues. Germline CDR1 reads SEHNR; CDR2 reads FQNEAQ (reference sequence). Trimming took 5 bases from V and 5 from J; bases not matched to a gene: 12. In DNA form, the CDR3 reads TGTGCCAGCAGCCTGAACCCGGGGACAGGGAGAACTGAAGCTTTCTTT. This gives the protein CASSLNPGTGRTEAFF.

About this clone itself: The germline gene is not matched at one end of the junction; a read error may be the cause. The CDR3 region has the DNA TGTGCCATCAGTAAAGGGGGGGGCGTGAACACTAAAGCTTTCTTT. This gives the protein CAISKGGGVNTKAFF. The chain combines TRBV10-3 with TRBJ1-1, with D possibly matching TRBD1 (6 bases). Germline V gene data show CDR1 as ENHRY and CDR2 as SYGVKD. The CDR3 runs 15 residues.

The gene calls are TRBV11-3 and TRBJ2-1, with unresolved D. The germline gives CDR1 SGHNT, CDR2 YENEEA. Trimming pared 0 bases from V and 0 bases from J, leaving 15 bases between. CDR3 size: 18 residues. The CDR3 protein is CASSLESLWARSYNEQFF. In nucleotides, the CDR3 is TGTGCCAGCAGCTTAGAGTCCCTTTGGGCCCGCTCCTACAATGAGCAGTTCTTC.

V gene TRBV12-5 combines with J gene TRBJ1-3; 9 bases agree with TRBD1. The J segment lost 6 bases and the V segment lost 1 base, leaving 4 bases of the junction unmatched. The germline V gene has CDR1 LGHNT and CDR2 FRNRAP. The CDR3 is made up of 15 amino acids. The CDR3 coding sequence is TGTGCTAGTGGTTTGGCGGGACAGGGACCAAACACCATATATTTT. Translation gives CASGLAGQGPNTIYF.